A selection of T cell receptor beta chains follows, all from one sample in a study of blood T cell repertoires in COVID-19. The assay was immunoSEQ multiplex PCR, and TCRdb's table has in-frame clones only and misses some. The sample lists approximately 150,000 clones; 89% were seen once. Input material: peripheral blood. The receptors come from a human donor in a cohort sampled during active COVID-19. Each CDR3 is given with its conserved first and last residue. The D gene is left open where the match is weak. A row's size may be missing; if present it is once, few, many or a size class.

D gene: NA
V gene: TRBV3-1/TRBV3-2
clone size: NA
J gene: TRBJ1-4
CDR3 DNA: TGTGCCAGCAGCCAGGGCGGGGGCGCACTTACAAAACTGTTTTTT
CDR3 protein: CASSQGGGALTKLFF

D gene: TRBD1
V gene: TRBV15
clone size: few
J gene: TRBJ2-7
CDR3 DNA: TGTGCCACCAGCATCCTAACCGGGACAGGGGTCCCCTCGCAGTACTTC
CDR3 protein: CATSILTGTGVPSQYF

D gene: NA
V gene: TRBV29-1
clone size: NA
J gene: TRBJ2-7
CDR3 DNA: TGCAGCGTTGAAGATTGGGGCAACGAGCAGTACTTC
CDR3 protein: CSVEDWGNEQYF

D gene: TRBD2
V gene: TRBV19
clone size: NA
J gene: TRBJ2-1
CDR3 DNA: TGTGCCAGTAGCCGGGGAGGGTTGAATGAGCAGTTCTTC
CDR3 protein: CASSRGGLNEQFF

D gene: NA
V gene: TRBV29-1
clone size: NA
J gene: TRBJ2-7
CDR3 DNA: TGCAGCGTTGATTCAGGCCAGCCCTCCTACGAGCAGTACTTC
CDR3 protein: CSVDSGQPSYEQYF

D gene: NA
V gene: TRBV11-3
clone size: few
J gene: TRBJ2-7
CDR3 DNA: TGTGCCAGCAGCCTGACGGGCACAGGGCAACGCGAGCAGTACTTC
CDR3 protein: CASSLTGTGQREQYF

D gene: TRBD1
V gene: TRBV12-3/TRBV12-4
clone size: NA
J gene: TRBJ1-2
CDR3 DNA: TGTGCCAGCAGTTCGGGACAGGTCAGAGGCTACACCTTC
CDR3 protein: CASSSGQVRGYTF

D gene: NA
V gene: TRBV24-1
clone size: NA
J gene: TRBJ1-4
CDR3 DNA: TGTGCCACCAGTCGGAGGGACGAAAAACTGTTTTTT
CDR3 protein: CATSRRDEKLFF

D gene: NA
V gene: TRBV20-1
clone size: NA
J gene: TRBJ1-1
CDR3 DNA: TGCAGTGCTAGTTATCTGAACACTGAAGCTTTCTTT
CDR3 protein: CSASYLNTEAFF

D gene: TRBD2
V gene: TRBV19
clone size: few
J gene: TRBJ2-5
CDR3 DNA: TGTGCCAGTAGTATTCGGGGACTAGCGGGGGGACTACAAGAGACCCAGTACTTC
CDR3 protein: CASSIRGLAGGLQETQYF

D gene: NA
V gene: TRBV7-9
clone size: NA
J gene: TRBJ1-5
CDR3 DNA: TGTGCCAGCGGCCCGAATCAGCCCCAGCATTTT
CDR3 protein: CASGPNQPQHF

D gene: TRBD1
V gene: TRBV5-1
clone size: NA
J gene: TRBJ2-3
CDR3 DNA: TGCGCCAGCAGCAGGGGACAGGCCGGCACAGATACGCAGTATTTT
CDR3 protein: CASSRGQAGTDTQYF

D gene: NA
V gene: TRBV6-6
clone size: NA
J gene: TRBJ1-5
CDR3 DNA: TGTGCCACCTGCGATAATAGCAATCAGCCCCAGCATTTT
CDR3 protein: CATCDNSNQPQHF

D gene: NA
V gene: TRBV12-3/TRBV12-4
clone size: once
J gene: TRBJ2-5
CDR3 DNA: TGTGCCAGCAGTTTAGGCAGCCAAGAGACCCAGTACTTC
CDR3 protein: CASSLGSQETQYF